Presented here are 22 T cell receptor beta chains from one specimen sequenced in a study of cytomegalovirus exposure and HLA in healthy donors. Generated by immunoSEQ multiplex PCR, the TCRdb table keeps only in-frame clones and is missing some. This sample has 95,000 to 150,000 clones, with approximately 81% found just once. The specimen was PBMCs. Receptor source: a woman aged 25 to 39 in good health and CMV-seronegative.

The genes are TRBV4-1 and TRBJ2-5, with a tentative D call TRBD1 (5 bases). CDR1 MGHRA and CDR2 YSYEKL come from the germline V gene. V was trimmed by 0 bases and J by 7 bases, leaving 15 bases between them. The CDR3 extends over 15 amino acids. The CDR3 loop is CASSQDKGPMRTQYF. In DNA form, the CDR3 reads TGCGCCAGCAGCCAAGATAAGGGGCCGATGAGGACCCAGTACTTC.

This clone has a handful of counts. CDR3 DNA: TGTGCCAGCAGCCCCCAGGTTGCTAGCGCCGGGGAGCTGTTTTTT. This codes for CASSPQVASAGELFF. The J gene is TRBJ2-2, the V gene TRBV4-2; D is possibly TRBD2 (6 bases). Trimming removed 4 bases at V and 6 bases at J, with 15 bases between. The length of the CDR3 is 15 residues. Germline V lookup: CDR1 LGHNA, CDR2 YNFKEQ.

The chain couples TRBV12-5 to TRBJ1-1; a weak D match, TRBD1 (5 bases). V was cut by 1 base and J by 1 base, with 10 bases left in between. CDR1 is LGHNT and CDR2 is FRNRAP in the germline V gene. The CDR3 extends over 15 amino acids. The DNA of the CDR3 is TGTGCTAGTGGTTTGGCCACGACAGCGAACACTGAAGCTTTCTTT. Protein: CASGLATTANTEAFF.

The chain links TRBV7-3 to TRBJ2-3; 11 nucleotides match TRBD2. CDR1 is SGHTA, CDR2 FQGTGA, per germline. V shed 4 bases, J shed 11 bases, and the junction held 2 bases outside the gene matches. There are 12 residues in the CDR3. As DNA, the CDR3 is TGTGCCAGCAGCTCGACTAGCGGGAAGCAGTATTTT. Translating it yields CASSSTSGKQYF.

This clone has more than one count but fewer than ten. The chain employs TRBV6-5 and TRBJ2-2, with TRBD1 matching 7 bases. CDR3 length equals 13 residues. Germline assignment: CDR1 MNHEY and CDR2 SVGAGI. V dropped 6 bases and J dropped 7; count of bases not matched to a gene: 5. The CDR3 loop is CASRSTGFGELFF. CDR3 sequence (DNA): TGTGCCAGCAGATCGACAGGGTTCGGGGAGCTGTTTTTT.

The chain recombines TRBV18 with TRBJ2-2; D is uncertain. Trimming shortened V by 4 bases and J by 1 base, and 4 bases separated the two germline ends. CDR3 size: 13 residues. Germline V gives CDR1 KGHSH, CDR2 LQKENI. The CDR3 sequence is CASSLGNTGELFF. CDR3 nucleotide sequence: TGTGCCAGCTCACTCGGGAACACCGGGGAGCTGTTTTTT.

The CDR3 bases are TGTGCCAGCAGCCCGCGGACAGGGTTGACCCACGAGCAGTACTTC. Its protein product is CASSPRTGLTHEQYF. The chain has TRBV7-9 and TRBJ2-7, with 8 positions matching TRBD1. This CDR3 contains 15 residues. Germline V gene lookup returns CDR1 SEHNR and CDR2 FQNEAQ (reference sequence). The trim removed 5 bases at V and 5 bases at J, leaving 11 bases unmatched.

The chain couples TRBV5-6 to TRBJ2-1; 10 nucleotides line up with TRBD1. This CDR3 has 15 residues. Per the germline V gene, CDR1 is SGHDT and CDR2 is YYEEEE. J lost 4 bases, V lost 4 bases, and 5 bases had no gene match. The CDR3 reads CASSAGTGVYNEQFF. The DNA for the CDR3 is TGTGCCAGCAGCGCCGGGACAGGGGTTTACAATGAGCAGTTCTTC.

The J gene is TRBJ2-7, the V gene TRBV13; 10 bases match TRBD2. After removal of 5 bases from V and 4 bases from J, the junction contained 17 bases not matched to a gene. The CDR3 consists of 18 residues. The germline V gene has CDR1 PRHDT and CDR2 FYEKMQ (reference sequence). CDR3 DNA sequence: TGTGCCAGCAGCCAATTTTATCAACGACTAGCGGGCAGTTACGAGCAGTACTTC. Protein: CASSQFYQRLAGSYEQYF.

This chain links TRBV7-9 with TRBJ1-1; a possible D gene is TRBD1 (6 bases). CDR3 length: 16 amino acids. Per germline, CDR1 SEHNR and CDR2 FQNEAQ (reference sequence). Trimming cost V 4 bases and J 9 bases, with 24 bases left between them. CDR3 sequence: CASSSPIAVGTNKAFF. Here the CDR3 DNA reads TGTGCCAGCAGCTCACCGATTGCCGTCGGGACAAACAAAGCTTTCTTT.

This chain connects TRBV7-6 to TRBJ2-7, with a possible D match to TRBD1 (6 bases). Trimming removed 5 bases from V and 3 bases from J, with 11 bases in between. The CDR3 is 13 residues long. Germline V gene data show CDR1 as SGHVS and CDR2 as FNYEAQ. In nucleotides, the CDR3 is TGTGCCAGCAGCCCAACAGGGCTCTACGAGCAGTACTTC. Translating it yields CASSPTGLYEQYF.

This chain uses TRBV18 with TRBJ1-5, with D possibly being TRBD1 (6 bases). V lost 2 bases and J lost 9, with 17 bases in between. The CDR3 covers 15 residues. Germline V lookup: CDR1 KGHSH, CDR2 LQKENI. CDR3 sequence (DNA): TGTGCCAGCTCACCAGGGGCCGGGTCACAGGGGCCCCAGCATTTT. It encodes CASSPGAGSQGPQHF.

This clone has a single count. The chain has TRBV9 and TRBJ2-7; 9 bases match TRBD2. Germline V gene lookup returns CDR1 SGDLS and CDR2 YYNGEE. V was pared by 2 bases and J by 3 bases, with 3 bases of the junction left unmatched. The CDR3 is made up of 14 amino acids. The CDR3, as DNA: TGTGCCAGCAGCGTTGAAGCGGGGGGCTACGAGCAGTACTTC. Its translation: CASSVEAGGYEQYF.

This chain uses TRBV29-1 with TRBJ1-1; tentative D call: TRBD1 (6 bases). CDR1 is SQVTM, CDR2 ANQGSEA, per germline. The ends were cut back, 4 bases at V and 1 base at J, with 13 bases in the middle. CDR3 length: 14 amino acids. The CDR3 is CSVVSGGPNTEAFF. The CDR3 coding sequence is TGCAGCGTTGTTTCCGGGGGGCCGAACACTGAAGCTTTCTTT.

The gene calls are TRBV19 and TRBJ2-1; D uncertain. V was trimmed by 6 bases and J by 4 bases, leaving 7 bases between them. The CDR3 is made up of 12 amino acids. Per the germline V gene, CDR1 is LNHDA and CDR2 is SQIVND (reference sequence). CDR3 protein: CASSRQYNEQFF. CDR3 in DNA: TGTGCCAGTAGCCGTCAGTACAATGAGCAGTTCTTC.

The V call is TRBV12-2, the J call TRBJ2-5; the D call in the table, TRBD1, was not verified against the DNA. TRBV12-2 is a listed pseudogene. This CDR3 is 13 amino acids long. This CDR3 is CASRLVHKETQYF. The CDR3 region has the DNA TGTGCAAGTCGCTTAGTACACAAAGAGACCCAGTACTTC.

This clone was seen more than once but under ten times. The rearrangement links TRBV5-6 to TRBJ2-7; 7 bases agree with TRBD2. The CDR3 totals 12 residues. CDR1 is SGHDT, CDR2 YYEEEE, per germline. J lost 4 bases, V lost 4 bases, and 2 bases had no gene match. The CDR3 DNA reads as TGTGCCAGCAGCAGGGAGGGGTACGAGCAGTACTTC. This sequence encodes CASSREGYEQYF.

The chain is built from TRBV7-2 and TRBJ1-1; 8 bases match TRBD1. Per germline, CDR1 SGHTA and CDR2 FQGNSA. The CDR3 extends over 13 amino acids. With 5 bases clipped from V and 10 bases from J, the junction kept 9 bases outside the gene matches. This CDR3 is CASSPDRAQGAFF. The DNA for the CDR3 is TGTGCCAGCAGCCCGGACAGGGCGCAAGGAGCTTTCTTT.

The rearrangement joins TRBV9 to TRBJ1-2, with D possibly being TRBD1 (5 bases). This CDR3 is built from 15 residues. Germline lookup yields CDR1 SGDLS and CDR2 YYNGEE. V lost 4 bases and J 0 bases, leaving 13 bases between the germline ends. The CDR3 loop reads CASSTTGPANYGYTF. The CDR3 nucleotides are TGTGCCAGCAGCACTACAGGCCCTGCTAACTATGGCTACACCTTC. The full variable domain, completed using reference TRBV9 and TRBJ1-2, is DSGVTQTPKHLITATGQRVTLRCSPRSGDLSVYWYQQSLDQGLQFLIQYYNGEERAKGNILERFSAQQFPDLHSELNLSSLELGDSALYFCASSTTGPANYGYTFGSGTRLTVV.

V gene TRBV25-1 combines with J gene TRBJ2-7; a weak D match, TRBD1 (6 bases). With 1 base removed from V and 6 bases from J, the gap between germline ends came to 16 bases. The CDR3 totals 15 residues. The germline CDR1 and CDR2 sequences are MGHDK and SYGVNS. CDR3 DNA sequence: TGTGCCAGCAGTGAATCTTCCGGGACATCGAGCGAGCAGTACTTC. As protein: CASSESSGTSSEQYF.

This clone occurred a few times. This sequence joins TRBV5-6 and TRBJ1-2; the match to TRBD1 covers 8 bases. The germline V gene encodes CDR1 SGHDT and CDR2 YYEEEE. The CDR3 spans 15 residues. J was trimmed by 2 bases and V by 5 bases; bases with no gene match: 8. CDR3 amino acids: CASSSAGGANYGYTF. The CDR3 DNA is TGTGCCAGCAGTTCAGCAGGGGGCGCGAACTATGGCTACACCTTC.

CDR3 sequence (DNA): TGTGCCAGCAGCTTGGTAGGCGGGAACACCGGGGAGCTGTTTTTT. As protein: CASSLVGGNTGELFF. The J gene is TRBJ2-2, the V gene TRBV5-6; no firm D call. V was pared by 0 bases and J by 1 base, with 7 bases between. This CDR3 has 15 amino acids. Germline assignment: CDR1 SGHDT and CDR2 YYEEEE.